These T cell receptor beta chains were read from a single sample in a study of blood T cell repertoires in COVID-19. Data came from immunoSEQ multiplex PCR; TCRdb stores just in-frame clones and leaves some out. The table shows roughly 200,000 clones, with 70% to 90% occurring only once. The specimen was peripheral blood. The receptors derive from a man aged 60 to 75 with acute or convalescent COVID-19. CDR3s include the opening cysteine and the closing phenylalanine or tryptophan. The D gene is left open where the match is weak. A clone size is listed for some rows: how often the clone was seen (once, few, many), or a class if it is expanded.

TRBJ2-1	TRBV7-9	many	.	CASSPGFNEQFF	TGTGCCAGCTCCCCAGGGTTTAATGAGCAGTTCTTC
TRBJ1-5	TRBV10-3	.	TRBD1	CAISGDRVSNQPQHF	TGTGCCATCAGTGGGGACAGGGTGAGCAATCAGCCCCAGCATTTT
TRBJ2-1	TRBV27	.	TRBD2	CASSLLGLASNEQFF	TGTGCCAGCAGTTTATTAGGACTAGCGTCAAATGAGCAGTTCTTC
TRBJ1-3	TRBV4-1	few	TRBD1	CASSQGTGRGAGNTIYF	TGCGCCAGCAGCCAAGGGACAGGGAGGGGTGCTGGAAACACCATATATTTT
TRBJ1-2	TRBV10-3	.	.	CAISESIGVFYGYTF	TGTGCCATCAGTGAGTCGATCGGGGTGTTCTATGGCTACACCTTC
TRBJ1-3	TRBV4-2	.	.	CASSLSLGMGAANGNTIYF	TGTGCCAGCAGCCTTAGCTTGGGAATGGGGGCGGCTAATGGAAACACCATATATTTT
TRBJ2-7	TRBV28	.	TRBD2	CASSLTSGIYEQYF	TGTGCCAGCAGCCTGACTAGCGGGATTTACGAGCAGTACTTC
TRBJ1-5	TRBV18	.	TRBD1	CASSPMDRAHQPQHF	TGTGCCAGCTCACCAATGGACAGGGCCCACCAGCCCCAGCATTTT
TRBJ2-6	TRBV2	.	TRBD1	CASSTGTGVSGANVLTF	TGTGCCAGCAGTACCGGGACAGGAGTCTCTGGGGCCAACGTCCTGACTTTC
TRBJ1-2	TRBV28	.	.	CASRPLGGGGYTF	TGTGCCAGCAGACCACTTGGGGGGGGTGGCTACACCTTC
TRBJ2-7	TRBV6-5	.	TRBD1	CASSYSARTGSTYF	TGTGCCAGCAGTTACTCAGCTAGGACAGGCTCGACGTACTTC
TRBJ2-3	TRBV6-6	once	TRBD1	CATRGQFGTDTQYF	TGTGCCACAAGGGGACAGTTCGGCACAGATACGCAGTATTTT
TRBJ2-3	TRBV7-2	.	.	CASSLGGPIDTQYF	TGTGCCAGCAGCCTCGGAGGGCCCATAGATACGCAGTATTTT
TRBJ2-5	TRBV28	.	.	CASSARLEIQETQYF	TGTGCCAGCAGTGCCCGACTAGAGATTCAAGAGACCCAGTACTTC
TRBJ1-6	TRBV6-5	.	.	CASRSEYNSPLHF	TGTGCCAGCAGAAGCGAGTATAATTCACCCCTCCACTTT
TRBJ1-1	TRBV6-5	few	TRBD1	CASNGQGGRAFF	TGTGCCAGCAACGGACAGGGCGGACGGGCTTTCTTT
TRBJ2-1	TRBV14	.	TRBD2	CASSRTRSSYNEQFF	TGTGCCAGCAGCCGGACTAGGAGCTCCTACAATGAGCAGTTCTTC
TRBJ1-5	TRBV7-2	once	TRBD1	CASSFRGNQPQHF	TGTGCCAGCAGCTTCAGGGGGAATCAGCCCCAGCATTTT
TRBJ1-5	TRBV28	.	.	CASSPSGLGPQQPQHF	TGTGCCAGCAGTCCCTCAGGGCTGGGGCCACAGCAGCCCCAGCATTTT
TRBJ2-5	TRBV4-2	.	.	CASSQERAGSETQYF	TGTGCCAGCAGCCAAGAACGGGCGGGATCGGAGACCCAGTACTTC
TRBJ1-2	TRBV28	.	TRBD1	CASSPSGQGDDYGYTF	TGTGCCAGCAGTCCTAGCGGACAGGGGGATGACTATGGCTACACCTTC
TRBJ2-2	TRBV27	.	TRBD2	CASRTQRAGANTGELFF	TGTGCCAGCAGAACCCAGAGAGCGGGGGCGAACACCGGGGAGCTGTTTTTT
TRBJ2-5	TRBV7-9	.	.	CASSLPMVGGRETQYF	TGTGCCAGCAGCTTACCAATGGTCGGAGGGCGGGAGACCCAGTACTTC
TRBJ1-5	TRBV2	.	TRBD1	CASSGTGTYQPQHF	TGTGCCAGCAGTGGGACAGGCACCTATCAGCCCCAGCATTTT
TRBJ1-2	TRBV28	once	.	CASSRGGRGYGYTF	TGTGCCAGCAGTCGGGGGGGGCGAGGCTATGGCTACACCTTC
TRBJ1-2	TRBV7-9	.	.	CASSPRQAGTYRYTF	TGTGCCAGCAGCCCGAGACAGGCGGGCACCTATCGCTACACCTTC
TRBJ2-7	TRBV18	.	TRBD1	CASSPLIGTGGRDEQYF	TGTGCCAGCTCACCACTCATTGGGACAGGGGGACGGGACGAGCAGTACTTC
TRBJ1-2	TRBV5-1	.	.	CASSLGPAAKRYGYTF	TGCGCCAGCAGCTTGGGGCCGGCAGCCAAGCGCTATGGCTACACCTTC